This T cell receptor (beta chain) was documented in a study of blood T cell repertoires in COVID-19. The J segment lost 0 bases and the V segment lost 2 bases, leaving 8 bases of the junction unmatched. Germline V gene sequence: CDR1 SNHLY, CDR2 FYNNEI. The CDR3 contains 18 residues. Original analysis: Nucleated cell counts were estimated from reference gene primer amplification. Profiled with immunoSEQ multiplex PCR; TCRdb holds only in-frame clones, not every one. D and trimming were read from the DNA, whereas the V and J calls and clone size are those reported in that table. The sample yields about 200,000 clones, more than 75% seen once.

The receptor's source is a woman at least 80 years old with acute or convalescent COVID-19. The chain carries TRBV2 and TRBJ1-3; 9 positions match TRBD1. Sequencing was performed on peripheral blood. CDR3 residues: CASSELDRGRYSGNTIYF. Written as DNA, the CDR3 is TGTGCCAGCAGTGAATTGGACAGGGGCCGTTACTCTGGAAACACCATATATTTT.